Listed below are T cell receptor beta chains from one sample, sequenced in a study of T cells after yellow fever vaccination. Each CDR3 protein gets one entry after TCRdb re-called the 5' RACE reads with MiXCR. The sample lists 20,000 to 25,000 distinct CDR3 sequences, around 5.5% occurring once. The specimen comprised PBMCs, either bulk or a sorted T-cell subset (CD4+, CD8+, memory, or dextramer-sorted; not recorded which), sampled approximately 40 days after the first yellow fever vaccination. The receptors were sampled from a man between 18 and 29 years old who received the YFV17D yellow fever vaccine. The CDR3 runs from the conserved cysteine through the conserved F or W. D genes are given only for firm matches. The size of a clone is reported for some rows only, either as once, few or many, or as a class for expanded clones.

TRBJ2-1	many	TRBV2	TRBD2	TGTGCCAGCAGTGGTGGGAGGGTCCGGGATGAGCAGTTCTTC	CASSGGRVRDEQFF
TRBJ2-2	many	TRBV7-6	.	TGTGCCAGCAGCTTAGTGAGGGGCGTCACCGGGGAGCTGTTTTTT	CASSLVRGVTGELFF
TRBJ1-2	many	TRBV29-1	TRBD1	TGCAGCGTTGATGGGACAGGGGGCCCCGGCTACACCTTC	CSVDGTGGPGYTF
TRBJ2-5	many	TRBV4-3	.	TGCGCCAGCAGCCATGCTCTAGGCTACCAAGAGACCCAGTACTTC	CASSHALGYQETQYF
TRBJ1-2	many	TRBV19	TRBD1	TGTGCCAGTACCGGGGACAGGGTTAACTATGGCTACACCTTC	CASTGDRVNYGYTF
TRBJ2-3	many	TRBV6-4	TRBD2	TGTGCCAGCAGTGACGAAGCGGGGGGCACAGATACGCAGTATTTT	CASSDEAGGTDTQYF
TRBJ2-3	few	TRBV20-1	TRBD2	TGCTGTGCTAGAGAGGGGACTAGCGGGGTCGCAGATACGCAGTATTTT	CCAREGTSGVADTQYF
TRBJ1-6	many	TRBV30	TRBD1	TGTGCCTGGAATACCGGGACAGAGGGAACACCCCTCCACTTT	CAWNTGTEGTPLHF
TRBJ2-7	many	TRBV7-6	TRBD1	TGTGCCAGCAGCCCCCGCCGGGACAGACTCTACGAGCAGTACTTC	CASSPRRDRLYEQYF
TRBJ2-3	many	TRBV15	.	TGTGCCACCAGCGCTAGGAGCGGCCTCCGGGCAGATACGCAGTATTTT	CATSARSGLRADTQYF
TRBJ1-4	many	TRBV4-2	.	TGTGCCAGCAGCCAAGAAAAGGGCCCTGTGGGGGAACTGTTTTTT	CASSQEKGPVGELFF
TRBJ1-4	many	TRBV28	.	TGTGCCAGCAGTTCCCCCCGGAGGGGGGGCCCTGAAAAACTGTTTTTT	CASSSPRRGGPEKLFF
TRBJ2-1	many	TRBV4-3	.	TGCGCCAGCAGCCAAGAGTTTCCGGGGAGCTCCTACAATGAGCAGTTCTTC	CASSQEFPGSSYNEQFF
TRBJ2-3	many	TRBV4-2	.	TGTGCCAGCAGCCAAGGATTGGCCCAGGCAGCCCCTGGCACAGATACGCAGTATTTT	CASSQGLAQAAPGTDTQYF
TRBJ2-1	many	TRBV20-1	TRBD1	TGCAGTTCGCCTGACAGGGTAGGCGATGAGCAGTTCTTC	CSSPDRVGDEQFF
TRBJ1-6	many	TRBV15	.	TGTGCCACCAGCCGACAGCGAAATTATAATTCACCCCTCCACTTT	CATSRQRNYNSPLHF
TRBJ1-1	many	TRBV6-2/TRBV6-3	.	TGTGCCAGCAGCCCCGTGGTCACTGAAGCTTTCTTT	CASSPVVTEAFF
TRBJ1-2	many	TRBV9	.	TGTGCCAGCAGCGTGGCCACCCCCGGGCCCTATGGCTACACCTTC	CASSVATPGPYGYTF
TRBJ1-4	many	TRBV2	.	TGTGCCAGCAGTGAAGGAACGGCAGGGTATGAAAAACTGTTTTTT	CASSEGTAGYEKLFF
TRBJ1-1	large	TRBV7-2	TRBD1	TGTGCCAGCAGCTTAGGGTCAGGGGGCACTGAAGCTTTCTTT	CASSLGSGGTEAFF
TRBJ2-1	.	TRBV20-1	TRBD1	TGCTGCGCTAGCACTCCCGGGACAGGCTCGCATCATGAGCAGTTCTTC	CCASTPGTGSHHEQFF
TRBJ2-5	many	TRBV5-6	.	TGTGCCAGCAGCTTGCGGTCTGAAGAGACCCAGTACTTC	CASSLRSEETQYF
TRBJ2-5	many	TRBV2	.	TGTGCCAGCACCGGGACGCACACGGTGGAGACCCAGTACTTC	CASTGTHTVETQYF
TRBJ1-1	many	TRBV12-3/TRBV12-4	.	TGTGCCAGCAGTTTTCTACCGGGCACGGGCACTGAAGCTTTCTTT	CASSFLPGTGTEAFF
TRBJ2-7	many	TRBV6-5	TRBD1	TGTGCCAGCAGTTACACCGGGACAGGGCAGGAGCAGTACTTC	CASSYTGTGQEQYF
TRBJ1-6	many	TRBV6-5	TRBD1	TGTGCCAGCAGTTACGGACAGGGGGCATATTCACCCCTCCACTTT	CASSYGQGAYSPLHF
TRBJ1-2	many	TRBV4-1	.	TGCGCCAGCAGTCCCAGGGTTGGGGGCGGATATGGCTACACCTTC	CASSPRVGGGYGYTF
TRBJ2-3	many	TRBV7-2	.	TGTGCCAGCAGCCCAGGGTATACGCAGTATTTT	CASSPGYTQYF
TRBJ2-3	many	TRBV12-3/TRBV12-4	TRBD2	TGTGCCAGCGCTCTCGGGGGGGGGACAGATACGCAGTATTTT	CASALGGGTDTQYF
TRBJ1-3	many	TRBV5-1	TRBD1	TGCGCCAGCAGCTTGGGGCCAGGGGGCAGTGGAAACACCATATATTTT	CASSLGPGGSGNTIYF
TRBJ2-5	many	TRBV7-9	TRBD1	TGTGCCAGCAGCTTCCGGGACAGGGGGCGCGAGGAGACCCAGTACTTC	CASSFRDRGREETQYF
TRBJ1-2	many	TRBV30	.	TGTGCCTGGGTCAGGACATCCTATGGCTACACCTTC	CAWVRTSYGYTF
TRBJ1-5	many	TRBV6-5	TRBD1	TGTGCCACTTCGGGACAGAACAATCAGCCCCAGCATTTT	CATSGQNNQPQHF
TRBJ2-1	medium-sized	TRBV7-2	TRBD2	TGTGCCAGCAGCTTAAGTAGCGGGGGGCTGTATGAGCAGTTCTTC	CASSLSSGGLYEQFF
TRBJ2-5	many	TRBV9	.	TGTGCCAGCAGCGCCCATAGGGGCGAGACCCAGTACTTC	CASSAHRGETQYF
TRBJ1-5	many	TRBV12-3/TRBV12-4	.	TGTGCCAGCAGCCTTCAAAGAAGGGCCAATCAGCCCCAGCATTTT	CASSLQRRANQPQHF
TRBJ1-6	many	TRBV7-3	.	TGTGCCAGCAGCTTGGGGGGTGGTCGTAATTCACCCCTCCACTTT	CASSLGGGRNSPLHF
TRBJ1-2	few	TRBV5-4	.	TGTGCCAGCAGCTTGGAGGGGAACTATGGCTACACCTTC	CASSLEGNYGYTF
TRBJ2-2	many	TRBV18	.	TGTGCCAGCTCACCGCAAGGGGACGGGGAGCTGTTTTTT	CASSPQGDGELFF
TRBJ2-5	many	TRBV7-9	TRBD1	TGTGCCAGTGGGACAGTGGAGACCCAGTACTTC	CASGTVETQYF
TRBJ2-7	many	TRBV5-1	TRBD1	TGCGCCAGCAGCCGACAGGGTAGCTCCTACGAGCAGTACTTC	CASSRQGSSYEQYF
TRBJ1-1	many	TRBV5-1	TRBD1	TGCGCCAGCAGCTTGGCGGACCCGGGACAGGGCGCTGAAGCTTTCTTT	CASSLADPGQGAEAFF
TRBJ2-5	many	TRBV9	.	TGTGCCAGCAGCGTAGAGGGGGGCTGGCAGACCCAGTACTTC	CASSVEGGWQTQYF
TRBJ1-6	many	TRBV10-3	.	TGTGCCATCAGTGAGAGGAGGACCCTTGGGGGTTCACCCCTCCACTTT	CAISERRTLGGSPLHF
TRBJ1-4	many	TRBV4-2	TRBD1	TGTGCCAGCAGCCAAGGGGGACAGTTAAATGAAAAACTGTTTTTT	CASSQGGQLNEKLFF
TRBJ2-2	many	TRBV7-2	.	TGTGCCAGCAGCCCTTACACCGGGGAGCTGTTTTTT	CASSPYTGELFF
TRBJ2-2	many	TRBV2	TRBD1	TGTGCCAGCACAATGATCCGGGACAGGGAAGGCGGGGAGCTGTTTTTT	CASTMIRDREGGELFF
TRBJ2-3	many	TRBV4-2	.	TGTGCCAGCAGCCACATAACCCCTAGCCGGGGGACCACAGATACGCAGTATTTT	CASSHITPSRGTTDTQYF
TRBJ2-2	many	TRBV12-3/TRBV12-4	.	TGTGCCAGCAGTTTCCGGCCCGGGGAGCTGTTTTTT	CASSFRPGELFF
TRBJ1-6	many	TRBV3-1	TRBD1	TGTGCCAGCAGCCAAGAAGGGACAGGGACTAATTCACCCCTCCACTTT	CASSQEGTGTNSPLHF
TRBJ1-2	many	TRBV19	.	TGTGCCAGTAGTATTCCCAGGAACTATGGCTACACCTTC	CASSIPRNYGYTF
TRBJ1-4	many	TRBV19	.	TGTGCCAGTACCTCTTCGGGGAGGGGTGCAACTAATGAAAAACTGTTTTTT	CASTSSGRGATNEKLFF
TRBJ1-1	many	TRBV27	.	TGTGCCAGCAGTTTTGGGACCGCGAACACTGAAGCTTTCTTT	CASSFGTANTEAFF
TRBJ1-4	many	TRBV3-1	TRBD1	TGTGCCAGCAGCCACAGGGACAGTGAAAAACTGTTTTTT	CASSHRDSEKLFF
TRBJ2-6	many	TRBV20-1	.	TGCAGTGCTCCAATGAGCTCTGGGGCCAACGTCCTGACTTTC	CSAPMSSGANVLTF
TRBJ2-2	many	TRBV12-3/TRBV12-4	.	TGTGCCAGCAGTCCCTCAGGGGGGGAGATCAACACCGGGGAGCTGTTTTTT	CASSPSGGEINTGELFF